The 6 T cell receptor beta chains reported below all come from one sample, sequenced in a study of blood T cell repertoires in COVID-19. Repertoires were generated with immunoSEQ multiplex PCR, while TCRdb's copy carries only in-frame clones and drops some. The sample consists of roughly 230,000 clones, approximately 90% of them appearing once. Sequencing input: peripheral blood. The receptors come from a man between 65 and 85 years old with acute or convalescent COVID-19.

Only a few counts were recorded for this clone. This chain's CDR3 is CATSGPDMTGSSYEQYF. The CDR3 DNA follows: TGTGCCACCAGCGGCCCCGATATGACAGGGAGCTCCTACGAGCAGTACTTC. The chain has TRBV24-1 and TRBJ2-7; 7 bases fit TRBD1. In germline, CDR1 is KGHDR, CDR2 SFDVKD. V lost 7 bases, J lost 0 bases, and 14 bases stayed unmatched. The CDR3 has 17 residues.

This sequence joins TRBV27 and TRBJ1-1, with D perhaps TRBD1 (6 bases). Per the germline V gene, CDR1 is MNHEY and CDR2 is SMNVEV (reference sequence). The CDR3 sequence is 15 residues long. Trimming cost V 2 bases and J 0 bases, with 10 bases left between them. The CDR3 nucleotides are TGTGCCAGCAGTTTAAGGGGGATCATGAACACTGAAGCTTTCTTT. Translating gives CASSLRGIMNTEAFF.

This chain links TRBV5-1 with TRBJ1-6, with a tentative D call TRBD1 (5 bases). CDR1 is SGHRS, CDR2 YFSETQ, per germline. The CDR3 sequence is 16 residues long. Trimming removed 5 bases at V and 2 bases at J, with 14 bases between. The CDR3 spells CASRSTGRAYNSPLHF. The CDR3 DNA sequence: TGCGCCAGCAGGTCTACGGGCAGGGCCTATAATTCACCCCTCCACTTT.

The CDR3: CASTSGYEQYF. As DNA, the CDR3 is TGTGCCAGCACCTCGGGCTACGAGCAGTACTTC. The V and J genes are TRBV7-9 and TRBJ2-7; D uncertain. Trimming took off 7 bases at V and 3 bases at J, with 7 bases between the two ends. CDR1 SEHNR and CDR2 FQNEAQ come from the germline V gene (reference sequence). There are 11 residues in the CDR3.

This chain uses TRBV7-8 with TRBJ1-2; 7 nucleotides line up with TRBD1. The CDR3 extends over 16 amino acids. V shed 2 bases, J shed 0 bases, and the junction held 6 bases outside the gene matches. The V gene's germline CDR1 is SGHVS and CDR2 FQNEAQ. The DNA of the CDR3 is TGTGCCAGCAGCTTACGGGACAGATCACCTAACTATGGCTACACCTTC. Translation: CASSLRDRSPNYGYTF. The variable domain in full, with the rest retrieved from reference TRBV7-8 and TRBJ1-2, is GAGVSQSPRYKVAKRGQDVALRCDPISGHVSLFWYQQALGQGPEFLTYFQNEAQLDKSGLPSDRFFAERPEGSVSTLKIQRTQQEDSAVYLCASSLRDRSPNYGYTFGSGTRLTVV.

The chain couples TRBV9 to TRBJ1-1; 10 bases map to TRBD1. The V segment lost 3 bases and the J segment 5 bases; nucleotides outside the gene matches: 4. Germline V gene lookup returns CDR1 SGDLS and CDR2 YYNGEE. The CDR3 extends over 14 amino acids. The CDR3 nucleotides are TGTGCCAGCAGCGCCGACAGGGGGCGGACTGAAGCTTTCTTT. This translates into CASSADRGRTEAFF.